Given below is one TCR beta chain in context. Antigen unknown. These data are taken from a study of OX40 agonist ivuxolimab in advanced cancers. The assay was immunoSEQ multiplex PCR, and TCRdb's table has in-frame clones only and misses some. Among approximately 61,000 clones, around 80% were seen once, and the ten largest hold 0.95% to 1.5%. The CDR3 is 13 residues long. Overall study findings and caveats: By week 6 at 0.1 to 3.0 mg/kg, blood CD4+ and CD8+ T cells had expanded clonally.

The sequence was obtained from an adult with an advanced solid tumor such as melanoma, head and neck, liver or kidney cancer. The sequenced sample was CD4+ or CD8+ T cells sorted from blood, obtained in a trial of the OX40 agonist ivuxolimab. This chain joins TRBV21-1 and TRBJ2-3; the table assigns TRBD2, which was not confirmed against the DNA. TRBV21-1 is a known pseudogene. The CDR3 here is CASSGGGTDTQYF. For the CDR3, the DNA is TGTGCCAGCAGCGGGGGGGGCACAGATACGCAGTATTTT.